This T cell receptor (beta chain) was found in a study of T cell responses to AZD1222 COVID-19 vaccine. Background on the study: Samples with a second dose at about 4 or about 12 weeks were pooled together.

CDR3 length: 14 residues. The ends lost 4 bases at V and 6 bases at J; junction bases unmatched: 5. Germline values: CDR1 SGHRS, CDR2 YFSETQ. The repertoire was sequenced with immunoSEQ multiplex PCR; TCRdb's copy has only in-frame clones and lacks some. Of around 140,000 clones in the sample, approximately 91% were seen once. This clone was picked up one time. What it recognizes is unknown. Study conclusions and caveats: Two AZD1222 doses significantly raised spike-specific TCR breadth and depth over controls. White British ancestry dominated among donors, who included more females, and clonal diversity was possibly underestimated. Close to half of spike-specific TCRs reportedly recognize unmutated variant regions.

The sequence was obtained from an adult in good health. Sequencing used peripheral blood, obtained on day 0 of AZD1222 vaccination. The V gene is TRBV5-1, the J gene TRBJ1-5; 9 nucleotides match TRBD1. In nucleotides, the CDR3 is TGCGCCAGCAGCCGGGGACAGGGCGGTCAGCCCCAGCATTTT. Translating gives CASSRGQGGQPQHF.